This T cell receptor beta chain was captured by sequencing in a study of glioma-infiltrating T cells. Study-wide results and limits: Tissue and blood shared very few CDR3 sequences. Above-expected tissue-blood divergence occurred in all gliomas, most in low-grade ones.

Amplification of TCR alpha and beta CDR3 regions from RNA used iRepertoire nested multiplex PCR. Input was roughly 85-450 ng of tissue mRNA or PBMC total RNA. Each CDR3 protein gets one entry after TCRdb re-called the multiplex PCR reads with MiXCR. The table includes fewer than 200,000 distinct CDR3 sequences, about 40% detected once. The CDR3 is 16 amino acids. Trimming cost V 7 bases and J 7 bases; bases outside gene matches: 14. CDR1 is MDHEN and CDR2 is SYDVKM in the germline V gene. In the case of this clonotype: What it binds is not known.

The source of this sequence is a human donor with low-grade glioma or glioblastoma, undergoing nonglioma brain surgery, or in good health (not recorded which). Sequenced material: glioma tissue, nonneoplastic brain tissue, or PBMCs (not recorded which). The gene calls are TRBV28 and TRBJ2-1, with TRBD2 identical over 9 bases. CDR3 region: CASIRAGGARLNEQFF. CDR3 DNA sequence: TGTGCCAGCATCAGAGCGGGAGGCGCGAGATTGAATGAGCAGTTCTTC.